This TCR beta chain was observed in a study of blood T cell repertoires in COVID-19 (dated by TCRdb to 2019 to 2021). Concerning the study at large: The collaborator samples originated in the United States, Italy and Spain and spanned the acute and convalescent phases of COVID-19. The material from the prospective study consisted of cDNA or gDNA derived from T cells, B-cell-depleted T cells, or PBMCs. Subjects who had been exposed to COVID-19, were actively infected with it, or had recovered from it provided the deeply sampled blood TCRbeta repertoires that made up the dataset. The repertoires were made available in a free public database intended to serve as a resource for research on the immune response to SARS-CoV-2. Samples were obtained from the ongoing ImmuneRACE study (first 160 participants) and from approximately 1,200 subjects provided by 6 global collaborators. The sample metadata nearly always contained a de-identified subject ID, COVID-19 status, age in years and sex. Where available, HLA class I and class II types were obtained from metadata supplied by the sample provider rather than from assay-based typing. Study-level results and caveats: Clinical and demographic metadata were provided uncurated, with the amount varying by source and participant.

The CDR3 numbers 16 residues from cysteine through phenylalanine. Of all the DNA, just the CDR3 is kept, 48 bases in frame from base 1. Compared with germline, V lacks 4 bases and J lacks 0 bases; bases without a gene match: 6. CDR1 and CDR2 are read off the germline V gene (reference sequence) as SGHKS and YYEKEE. The immunoSEQ Assay, a bias-controlled multiplex PCR, was used to amplify TCRbeta CDR3 regions from genomic DNA. From the authors' description of their analysis: Within the assay, amplification of reference gene primers was used to estimate how many nucleated cells each sample contained. Sequence reads were collapsed and filtered to measure the absolute abundance of every unique TCRbeta CDR3 rearrangement. For each sample, productive Simpson clonality was calculated as the square root of Simpson's diversity index across productive rearrangements. Here the immuneACCESS table is served through TCRdb, limited to in-frame sequences with V and J called. Missing clones are a known gap in these copies; in checked studies unresolved V genes cover under half, and the rest lacks a known reason. V and J calls plus clone size are reproduced from that table; the DNA served to infer D and trimming. The sample table holds approximately 140,000 clones, of which about 80% were seen once. In total, the top ten clones hold approximately 3.6% of the sample.

Concerning this clone: Its binding antigen is unknown. Per-base qualities were not stored, and no clone one base away is much larger.

Each collaborating institution followed its own protocols to collect whole blood in K2EDTA tubes. For TCRbeta analysis, collaborators shipped samples as frozen whole blood, isolated PBMCs, or DNA extracted from either of those sample types. The sequenced sample was peripheral blood. Recombination joined TRBV5-5 with TRBJ2-7, with 11 bases matching TRBD2. The sequence derives from a man in his 60s with acute or convalescent COVID-19. The bases read TGTGCCAGCAGCCCCCGACTAGCGGGGAGCTCCTACGAGCAGTACTTC. This encodes CASSPRLAGSSYEQYF.